These 19 T cell receptor beta chains were sequenced from one sample in a study of cytomegalovirus exposure and HLA in healthy donors. With 60 Vbeta and 13 Jbeta primers, the PCR was carried out. Assay: immunoSEQ multiplex PCR; the TCRdb copy retains only in-frame clones and omits some. The sample has under 200,000 clones. Sequencing used PBMCs. The source of these receptors is a man aged 30 to 39 in good health and CMV-seronegative.

This chain connects TRBV7-6 to TRBJ2-7; a possible D gene is TRBD2 (6 bases). Germline V lookup: CDR1 SGHVS, CDR2 FNYEAQ. Trimming pared 6 bases from V and 0 bases from J, leaving 12 bases between. The CDR3 spans 14 residues. CDR3 loop: CASRQDGSSYEQYF. The CDR3 DNA reads as TGTGCCAGCAGACAAGACGGGAGCTCCTACGAGCAGTACTTC.

J is TRBJ1-4 and V is TRBV6-6; D might be TRBD1 (5 bases). The CDR3 is 14 amino acids. The V end lost 2 bases, the J end lost 3 bases, and 7 bases lay between the germline ends. Germline CDR1 and CDR2: MNHNY and SVGAGI (reference sequence). The CDR3 DNA follows: TGTGCCAGCAGTTACGGCAGGGCTAATGAAAAACTGTTTTTT. Its protein product is CASSYGRANEKLFF.

The V call is TRBV4-1, the J call TRBJ1-4, with D possibly matching TRBD1 (6 bases). V lost 2 bases, J lost 8 bases, and 21 bases lay in between. This CDR3 comprises 17 residues. Germline CDR1 reads MGHRA; CDR2 reads YSYEKL. In DNA form, the CDR3 reads TGCGCCAGCAGCCAACTCCTAGGGGGAGGGGTTCAGGAAAAACTGTTTTTT. Residues: CASSQLLGGGVQEKLFF.

The chain has TRBV7-2 and TRBJ1-6; weak D call: TRBD1 (6 bases). V lost 6 bases and J lost 8, with 14 bases in between. Per germline, CDR1 SGHTA and CDR2 FQGNSA. CDR3 size: 14 residues. CDR3 sequence: CASRRRGRDSPLHF. The CDR3 nucleotides read TGTGCCAGCAGACGCAGGGGTCGTGATTCACCCCTCCACTTT.

This rearrangement joins TRBV21-1 to TRBJ2-7; TRBD1 is taken as the D call from the table, unchecked against the DNA. TRBV21-1 represents a pseudogene. CDR3 length equals 13 residues. The CDR3 protein is CASSKVGRAEQYF. The CDR3 coding sequence is TGTGCCAGCAGCAAAGTTGGCAGGGCGGAGCAGTACTTC.

The gene calls are TRBV27 and TRBJ1-1; the match to TRBD1 covers 7 bases. The CDR3 has 11 amino acids. V lost 6 bases to trimming and J lost 7 bases; unmatched junction nucleotides: 2. Looked up from germline, CDR1 is MNHEY and CDR2 is SMNVEV (reference sequence). CDR3 region: CASSYRGEAFF. The CDR3 DNA sequence: TGTGCCAGCAGCTACAGGGGTGAAGCTTTCTTT.

V and J are TRBV5-4 and TRBJ2-5, with 9 bases fitting TRBD1. Trimming cost V 5 bases and J 1 base; bases outside gene matches: 12. This CDR3 has 17 amino acids. Germline V CDR1 and CDR2: SGHNT, YYREEE (reference sequence). Written as DNA, the CDR3 is TGTGCCAGCAGAAGAAGTGGACAGGGGAGTCTCCAAGAGACCCAGTACTTC. Translation gives CASRRSGQGSLQETQYF.

The chain couples TRBV30 to TRBJ2-1; D remains unclear. CDR3 size: 10 residues. Germline CDR1 GTSNPN, CDR2 SVGIG (reference sequence). Deletions cut 2 bases from V and 7 bases from J, with 3 bases between. The CDR3 nucleotides are TGTGCCTGGAGTCCAAATGAGCAGTTCTTC. Residues: CAWSPNEQFF.

For this clone: Germline and junction disagree at one end, which may indicate a read error. V and J are TRBV6-5 and TRBJ1-1, with unresolved D. Germline lookup yields CDR1 MNHEY and CDR2 SVGAGI. CDR3 size: 13 residues. The CDR3: CASSPDGNSEAFF. For the CDR3, the DNA is TGTGCCAGCAGCCCGGACGGGAACTCTGAAGCTTTCTTT.

CDR3 bases: TGTGCCAGCAGCGTTACTAGCGGGAGGGGCAATGAGCAGTTCTTC. The encoded protein is CASSVTSGRGNEQFF. The V gene is TRBV9, the J gene TRBJ2-1; TRBD2 agrees at 13 bases. CDR1 is SGDLS and CDR2 is YYNGEE in the germline V gene. V was clipped by 2 bases and J by 6 bases; unmatched bases: 2. There are 15 residues in the CDR3.

V is TRBV6-5 and J is TRBJ2-3; D is ambiguous. The CDR3 contains 13 residues. Germline V gives CDR1 MNHEY, CDR2 SVGAGI. Trimming cost V 0 bases and J 15 bases, with 16 bases left between them. CDR3 in DNA: TGTGCCAGCAGTTACTCCGAAGTTTCCGACATCTATTTT. The encoded protein is CASSYSEVSDIYF.

The chain links TRBV5-4 to TRBJ2-7; D gene unclear. The CDR3 runs to 12 residues. Between the trimmed V and J ends, which lost 3 bases and 0 bases, there was a span of 4 bases. Per germline, CDR1 SGHNT and CDR2 YYREEE (reference sequence). The CDR3 region is CASSSFSYEQYF. As DNA, the CDR3 is TGTGCCAGCAGCTCGTTCTCCTACGAGCAGTACTTC.

This sequence joins TRBV19 and TRBJ1-4, with 8 bases that match TRBD1. With 3 bases clipped from V and 0 bases from J, the junction kept 6 bases outside the gene matches. This CDR3 is 17 amino acids long. Looked up from germline, CDR1 is LNHDA and CDR2 is SQIVND (reference sequence). The CDR3 spells CASSIPGQDATNEKLFF. The DNA for the CDR3 is TGTGCCAGTAGTATTCCGGGACAGGATGCAACTAATGAAAAACTGTTTTTT.

This chain connects TRBV30 to TRBJ1-4; 8 bases map to TRBD1. Losses at the gene ends were 5 bases for V and 7 bases for J; bases not matched to a gene: 12. CDR3 length: 15 residues. Germline loops: CDR1 GTSNPN, CDR2 SVGIG (reference sequence). CDR3 in DNA: TGTGCCTGGTCACGGACAGGGTTTCGGTTTGAAAAACTGTTTTTT. Residues: CAWSRTGFRFEKLFF.

The V call is TRBV6-6, the J call TRBJ1-5; a weak D match, TRBD1 (5 bases). CDR3 size: 15 residues. CDR1 and CDR2 from the germline V gene are MNHNY and SVGAGI (reference sequence). The V and J ends lost 8 bases and 1 base respectively, with 15 bases between them. The CDR3 nucleotides read TGTGCCAGCCGGAGTGGTCGGACAAGCAATCAGCCCCAGCATTTT. It translates to CASRSGRTSNQPQHF.

V usage is TRBV14 and J usage is TRBJ2-7; 7 nucleotides match TRBD2. J lost 3 bases, V lost 4 bases, and 6 bases had no gene match. CDR1 is SGHDN, CDR2 FVKESK, per germline. This CDR3 has 14 residues. CDR3 in amino acids: CASSPTSDHYEQYF. CDR3 DNA sequence: TGTGCCAGCAGCCCCACTAGCGACCACTACGAGCAGTACTTC. The variable domain in full, completed from reference TRBV14 and TRBJ2-7, reads EAGVTQFPSHSVIEKGQTVTLRCDPISGHDNLYWYRRVMGKEIKFLLHFVKESKQDESGMPNNRFLAERTGGTYSTLKVQPAELEDSGVYFCASSPTSDHYEQYFGPGTRLTVT.

CDR3 nucleotide sequence: TGCGCCAGCAGTGAAGACACGGAAAAACTGTTTTTT. Encoded protein: CASSEDTEKLFF. J is TRBJ1-4 and V is TRBV10-2; the D is unclear. This CDR3 comprises 12 residues. The germline V gene encodes CDR1 WSHSY and CDR2 SAAADI. V was cut by 3 bases and J by 8 bases, with 7 bases left in between.

This sequence joins TRBV6-5 and TRBJ1-1; D unclear. This CDR3 has 15 amino acids. From germline, CDR1 is MNHEY and CDR2 SVGAGI. V lost 6 bases and J lost 0, with 14 bases in between. The CDR3: CASSSNTGVNTEAFF. For the CDR3, the DNA is TGTGCCAGCAGCAGCAATACGGGTGTGAACACTGAAGCTTTCTTT.

The genes are TRBV4-2 and TRBJ1-2; 7 bases line up with TRBD1. Per germline, CDR1 LGHNA and CDR2 YNFKEQ. This CDR3 is built from 16 residues. V gave up 3 bases and J gave up 0 bases; unmatched junction bases: 7. CDR3 DNA sequence: TGTGCCAGCAGCCACGCACCGGGACAGACTAACTATGGCTACACCTTC. It yields the protein CASSHAPGQTNYGYTF.